This T cell receptor (beta chain) comes out of a study of monozygotic twins with inflammatory bowel disease. The study, taken as a whole, reports: On the inverse Simpson index, IBD patients scored lower for TCRbeta diversity than healthy co-twins. Among twins, concordant and discordant pairs did not differ in repertoire similarity, possibly from limited power.

Comments on this clonotype: Its antigen is unidentified.

This CDR3 contains 15 residues. Germline lookup yields CDR1 MNHNS and CDR2 SASEGT. For each CDR3 protein, TCRdb gives one entry from its re-call of the 5' RACE reads, without DNA. The table lists a few hundred thousand distinct CDR3 sequences. It was from whole blood, with no T cell sorting, that total RNA was isolated. The chain uses TRBV6-1 and TRBJ1-1; TCRdb reports TRBD1, a call that lacks DNA to check it against. This TCR derives from a human donor with ulcerative colitis or Crohn's disease, or a healthy co-twin of an affected twin (not recorded which). Sequenced: blood. CDR3 region: CASSARQDLNTEAFF.